These 30 T cell receptor beta chains came from one sample sequenced in a study of T cells in Graves' hyperthyroidism and ophthalmopathy. RNA transcripts gave rise to amplified TCR beta CDR3 regions. The HTBI primer set drove a first-round RT-PCR of the TCR CDR3. TCRdb passed the multiplex PCR reads through MiXCR, listing each CDR3 protein once. Here the sample spans hundreds of thousands of distinct CDR3 sequences, roughly 14% being singletons. The material sequenced was blood. These receptors came from a man between 18 and 35 years old with Graves' ophthalmopathy.

This clonotype was observed many times. J is TRBJ2-3 and V is TRBV2, with a possible D match to TRBD2 (6 bases). CDR3 size: 13 residues. V gave up 8 bases and J gave up 2 bases, with 11 bases separating them. The germline V gene has CDR1 SNHLY and CDR2 FYNNEI. The CDR3 DNA reads as TGTGCCAGCGGGGAGGCAACCACAGATACGCAGTATTTT. It is translated as CASGEATTDTQYF. Full variable domain (remainder filled in from reference TRBV2 and TRBJ2-3): EPEVTQTPSHQVTQMGQEVILRCVPISNHLYFYWYRQILGQKVEFLVSFYNNEISEKSEIFDDQFSVERPDGSNFTLKIRSTKLEDSAMYFCASGEATTDTQYFGPGTRLTVL.

This clonotype was detected a few times. A much larger clone lies a single base off, so this may be a read error. This chain connects TRBV11-2 to TRBJ2-5; 9 bases are shared with TRBD1. Trimming at V came to 4 bases and at J to 8 bases, leaving 11 bases not matched to a gene. CDR3 length: 15 residues. The germline CDR1 and CDR2 sequences are SGHAT and FQNNGV. DNA for the CDR3: TGTGCCAGCAGCTCCCACACAGGGGGCGTTGACACCCAGTACTTC. It specifies CASSSHTGGVDTQYF.

This clonotype was recorded at least ten times. The rearrangement uses TRBV5-1 and TRBJ1-1; the D gene is possibly TRBD1 (5 bases). Trimming pared 0 bases from V and 1 base from J, leaving 13 bases between. The CDR3 spans 16 residues. Germline-derived CDR1 and CDR2 are SGHRS and YFSETQ. The CDR3 is CASSLAQGSQNTEAFF. CDR3 coding DNA: TGCGCCAGCAGCTTGGCGCAGGGCTCACAGAACACTGAAGCTTTCTTT.

This clonotype was counted between two and nine times. The CDR3 region is CSARGPGNTIYF. CDR3 in DNA: TGCAGTGCTCGGGGGCCTGGAAACACCATATATTTT. The chain carries TRBV20-1 and TRBJ1-3; D is possibly TRBD1 (6 bases). Looked up from germline, CDR1 is DFQATT and CDR2 is SNEGSKA (reference sequence). This CDR3 comprises 12 residues. Trimming took off 5 bases at V and 2 bases at J, with 7 bases between the two ends.

This clonotype has ten or more counts. The chain couples TRBV7-9 to TRBJ1-6, with D possibly TRBD1 on 5 matching bases. CDR1 is SEHNR, CDR2 FQNEAQ, per germline (reference sequence). The V end was cut by 5 bases, the J end by 8 bases, with 22 bases between. The CDR3 extends over 17 amino acids. CDR3 region: CASSRYKGVPDDSPLHF. In DNA form, the CDR3 reads TGTGCCAGCAGCCGATATAAAGGGGTCCCCGATGATTCACCCCTCCACTTT.

The rearrangement uses TRBV4-1 and TRBJ2-2; a weak D match, TRBD1 (6 bases). This CDR3 spans 16 amino acids. Germline loops: CDR1 MGHRA, CDR2 YSYEKL. V was cut by 4 bases and J by 2 bases, with 14 bases left in between. DNA of the CDR3: TGCGCCAGCAGCCTCCCTAAGACAGGAAACACCGGGGAGCTGTTTTTT. Protein: CASSLPKTGNTGELFF.

In this sample, this clonotype turned up many times. The V gene is TRBV7-3, the J gene TRBJ2-1; the D call may be TRBD1 or TRBD2 (5 bases each). The CDR3 has 13 residues. Germline V lookup: CDR1 SGHTA, CDR2 FQGTGA. V was shortened by 2 bases and J by 8 bases, with 10 bases between the two germline ends. CDR3 sequence (DNA): TGTGCCAGCAGCTTACTAGGGGAGCATGAGCAGTTCTTC. This encodes CASSLLGEHEQFF.

There are a few counts of this clonotype. V is TRBV5-1 and J is TRBJ2-1, with 10 bases lining up with TRBD2. The CDR3 has 17 amino acids. The V gene end was trimmed by 1 base and the J gene end by 8 bases; junction bases not matched to a gene: 12. The germline CDR1 and CDR2 sequences are SGHRS and YFSETQ. This CDR3 reads CASSLTSGISRVHEQFF. Written as DNA, the CDR3 is TGCGCCAGCAGCTTGACTAGCGGGATATCTCGGGTGCATGAGCAGTTCTTC.

This clonotype was observed a handful of times. The chain recombines TRBV24-1 with TRBJ2-7, with 9 bases matching TRBD1. Germline CDR1 is KGHDR and CDR2 is SFDVKD. The CDR3 runs to 15 residues. The V segment lost 2 bases and the J segment 2 bases; nucleotides outside the gene matches: 3. CDR3 in DNA: TGTGCCACCAGTGATTCGGACAGGGGAGCCTACGAGCAGTACTTC. Translation: CATSDSDRGAYEQYF.

This clonotype was observed at least ten times. This chain joins TRBV7-6 and TRBJ2-7; TRBD1 matches at 8 bases. The CDR3 has 16 residues. The germline V gene has CDR1 SGHVS and CDR2 FNYEAQ. V gave up 5 bases and J gave up 2 bases; unmatched junction bases: 11. CDR3 protein: CASSPGQGRTPYEQYF. The CDR3 DNA reads TGTGCCAGCAGCCCCGGACAGGGAAGGACACCCTACGAGCAGTACTTC.

The table lists this clonotype with a count of one. A read error is possible here, since a much larger clone lies one base away. The CDR3 region is CASRHRGTSGRGEITGELFF. The CDR3 DNA follows: TGTGCCAGCAGACACAGGGGTACTAGCGGGAGGGGTGAAATCACCGGGGAGCTGTTTTTT. The J gene is TRBJ2-2, the V gene TRBV27; the match to TRBD2 covers 13 bases. The CDR3 is 20 amino acids. V lost 6 bases to trimming and J lost 4 bases; unmatched junction nucleotides: 17. CDR1 is MNHEY, CDR2 SMNVEV, per germline (reference sequence).

This clonotype has a count of ten or more. One end of the junction fails to match germline, which may point to a read error. The rearrangement joins TRBV7-9 to TRBJ2-3, with 12 bases matching TRBD1. The germline CDR1 and CDR2 sequences are SEHNR and FQNEAQ (reference sequence). The CDR3 is 19 residues long. CDR3 sequence: CASNLVGTGGDWGTDTQYF. The CDR3 DNA reads as TGTGCCAGCAACTTAGTGGGGACAGGGGGCGATTGGGGCACAGATACGCAGTATTTT.

This clonotype was seen at least ten times. V and J are TRBV6-5 and TRBJ1-2, with 9 positions matching TRBD1. The germline CDR1 and CDR2 sequences are MNHEY and SVGAGI. V was pared by 0 bases and J by 4 bases, with 0 bases of the junction left unmatched. The CDR3 spans 14 residues. The DNA for the CDR3 is TGTGCCAGCAGTTACTCGGGACAGGGCTATGGCTACACCTTC. Its protein product is CASSYSGQGYGYTF.

This clonotype was observed at least ten times. The gene calls are TRBV2 and TRBJ1-1, with no clear D. Trimming removed 9 bases from V and 3 bases from J, with 23 bases in between. CDR1 SNHLY and CDR2 FYNNEI come from the germline V gene. The CDR3 length is 16 residues. The CDR3 loop is CASAGGHKADDTEAFF. CDR3 bases: TGTGCCAGTGCGGGTGGCCACAAGGCAGATGACACTGAAGCTTTCTTT.

Concerning this clonotype itself: This may stem from a read error, because a much larger clone lies one nucleotide away. The chain employs TRBV5-1 and TRBJ2-3, with D perhaps TRBD1 (6 bases). The CDR3 is 15 amino acids. Germline loops: CDR1 SGHRS, CDR2 YFSETQ. Trimming removed 3 bases at V and 3 bases at J, with 14 bases between. DNA for the CDR3: TGCGCCAGCAGCTCTGGCGTGGGGGCGACAGATACGCAGTATTTT. As protein: CASSSGVGATDTQYF.

This clonotype was seen ten or more times. V usage is TRBV7-3 and J usage is TRBJ2-1, with D possibly TRBD2 on 5 matching bases. CDR3 length equals 15 residues. Germline CDR1 is SGHTA and CDR2 is FQGTGA. Trimming stripped 5 bases from V and 2 bases from J, with 13 bases between. The CDR3 sequence is CASSLSSSTYNEQFF. The CDR3 nucleotides are TGTGCCAGCAGCCTCTCTAGCTCTACCTACAATGAGCAGTTCTTC.

This clonotype occurred many times. The CDR3 nucleotides read TGTGCCAGCAGCTCAGGGCCGGGGGGCTCCTACAATGAGCAGTTCTTC. As protein: CASSSGPGGSYNEQFF. The genes are TRBV7-2 and TRBJ2-1; 7 bases are shared with TRBD2. Losses at the gene ends were 4 bases for V and 0 bases for J; bases not matched to a gene: 6. CDR3 length equals 16 residues. Germline values: CDR1 SGHTA, CDR2 FQGNSA.

As concerns this clonotype: Here the CDR3 omits its conserved ending phenylalanine or tryptophan, so a read error is the likely source. The chain employs TRBV18 and TRBJ1-1, with a weak D call TRBD1 (6 bases). The CDR3 length is 15 residues. V was clipped by 8 bases and J by 0 bases, with 16 bases between them. Germline assignment: CDR1 KGHSH and CDR2 LQKENI. The CDR3 DNA reads TGTGCCAGCAGCCCGGGGGGGGCCTTGAACACTGAAGCTTTCTCT. Its translation is CASSPGGALNTEAFS.

The sample holds a few counts of this clonotype. The V and J genes are TRBV20-1 and TRBJ2-3, with TRBD2 matching 9 bases. The V gene's germline CDR1 is DFQATT and CDR2 SNEGSKA (reference sequence). V shed 5 bases and J 2 bases; nucleotides not matched to a gene: 5. The CDR3 is 14 amino acids. DNA of the CDR3: TGCAGTGCTCAGACTAGCGGTCACACAGATACGCAGTATTTT. Translating gives CSAQTSGHTDTQYF.

The chain uses TRBV18 and TRBJ2-3; D tentatively fits TRBD1 or TRBD2 (5 bases each). The CDR3 is made up of 16 amino acids. Germline V gene sequence: CDR1 KGHSH, CDR2 LQKENI. With 4 bases removed from V and 0 bases from J, the gap between germline ends came to 14 bases. CDR3 DNA: TGTGCCAGCTCACTGACGGCCTGGGACAGCACAGATACGCAGTATTTT. Its protein product is CASSLTAWDSTDTQYF.

This clonotype was observed many times. The rearrangement links TRBV28 to TRBJ1-1; TRBD1 is a possible D gene (5 bases). From germline, CDR1 is MDHEN and CDR2 SYDVKM. The CDR3 is 16 amino acids. V was cut by 3 bases and J by 1 base, with 15 bases left in between. The chain's CDR3 is CASSFVRGRQNTEAFF. The CDR3 bases are TGTGCCAGCAGTTTTGTGAGGGGCAGGCAGAACACTGAAGCTTTCTTT.

Only one count was recorded for this clonotype. The chain recombines TRBV5-4 with TRBJ1-4, with D possibly matching TRBD1 (5 bases). CDR3 size: 14 residues. CDR1 is SGHNT, CDR2 YYREEE, per germline (reference sequence). Trimming stripped 8 bases from V and 5 bases from J, with 16 bases between. The CDR3 sequence is CASSGGRENEKLFF. The CDR3 DNA sequence: TGTGCCAGTTCGGGTGGCAGGGAGAATGAAAAACTGTTTTTT.

This clonotype came up many times. The rearrangement joins TRBV20-1 to TRBJ2-7; 13 bases align to TRBD2. The J segment lost 2 bases and the V segment lost 1 base, leaving 2 bases of the junction unmatched. This CDR3 is built from 15 residues. Germline CDR1 reads DFQATT; CDR2 reads SNEGSKA (reference sequence). CDR3 sequence: CSARVGTSGTYEQYF. Written as DNA, the CDR3 is TGCAGTGCTAGAGTTGGGACTAGCGGGACCTACGAGCAGTACTTC.

This clonotype was recorded many times. V and J are TRBV10-3 and TRBJ2-7, with D hard to call. The CDR3 has 15 amino acids. V gave up 2 bases and J gave up 0 bases, with 11 bases separating them. Germline loops: CDR1 ENHRY, CDR2 SYGVKD. The CDR3 loop is CAISEGAMASYEQYF. The CDR3 region has the DNA TGTGCCATCAGTGAGGGAGCAATGGCCTCCTACGAGCAGTACTTC.

The V and J genes are TRBV10-2 and TRBJ2-2; 16 nucleotides agree with TRBD2. This CDR3 is built from 18 residues. V shed 9 bases and J 4 bases; nucleotides not matched to a gene: 11. Germline V gives CDR1 WSHSY, CDR2 SAAADI. The CDR3 is CASRSGLAGGPGTGELFF. The DNA for the CDR3 is TGCGCCAGTCGGTCGGGACTAGCGGGGGGGCCGGGCACCGGGGAGCTGTTTTTT.

In its sample, this clonotype was seen many times. CDR3 coding DNA: TGTGCCAGCAGTGATTCCGGGACCAGCTCCTACGAGCAGTACTTC. Its translation: CASSDSGTSSYEQYF. The chain joins TRBV27 to TRBJ2-7; the D gene could be TRBD1 or TRBD2 (5 bases each). The germline V and J ends were trimmed by 5 bases and 0 bases, with 14 bases remaining between them. The CDR3 covers 15 residues. Germline lookup yields CDR1 MNHEY and CDR2 SMNVEV (reference sequence).

This clonotype came up many times. The chain recombines TRBV3-1 with TRBJ2-7, with 9 bases identical to TRBD2. J gave up 0 bases and V 7 bases, and 7 bases lay outside the gene matches. CDR1 LGHDT and CDR2 YNNKEL come from the germline V gene (reference sequence). There are 15 residues in the CDR3. The CDR3 loop is CASTRTSDFSYEQYF. For the CDR3, the DNA is TGTGCCAGCACCCGGACTAGCGACTTCTCCTACGAGCAGTACTTC.

In its sample, this clonotype was seen many times. The chain recombines TRBV12-3 or TRBV12-4 with TRBJ2-5; TRBD2 agrees at 15 bases. With V trimmed by 3 bases and J by 4 bases, 6 bases remained unmatched. The CDR3 contains 17 residues. CDR3 amino acids: CASSLEGLAGGVETQYF. CDR3 in DNA: TGTGCCAGCAGTTTGGAGGGACTAGCGGGAGGAGTAGAGACCCAGTACTTC.

This clonotype was observed many times. The V call is TRBV7-8, the J call TRBJ1-2; no clear D. This CDR3 spans 14 amino acids. Germline V CDR1 and CDR2: SGHVS, FQNEAQ. The ends were cut back, 1 base at V and 8 bases at J, with 14 bases in the middle. The CDR3 protein is CASSLGPPPAGYTF. CDR3 DNA: TGTGCCAGCAGCTTAGGTCCACCTCCGGCGGGCTACACCTTC.

In its sample, this clonotype was seen many times. V and J are TRBV27 and TRBJ2-1, with no clear D. CDR3 length equals 15 residues. V lost 6 bases to trimming and J lost 2 bases, with 14 bases between them. Germline assignment: CDR1 MNHEY and CDR2 SMNVEV (reference sequence). CDR3 residues: CASSSPSKTYNEQFF. The CDR3 nucleotides read TGTGCCAGCAGCTCCCCGTCAAAGACCTACAATGAGCAGTTCTTC.